The source of this TCR beta chain is a study of blood T cell repertoires in COVID-19. Study-level background: COVID-19 samples collected from the United States, Italy and Spain covered acute and convalescent phases. The analysed material was cDNA or gDNA that came from T cells, B-cell-depleted T cells, or PBMCs.

A Seattle source enrolled patients during active infection and followed them longitudinally. In germline, CDR1 is KGHDR, CDR2 SFDVKD. The CDR3 sequence is 16 residues long. Trimming cost V 5 bases and J 4 bases, with 19 bases left between them. In the authors' methods: Researchers report that nucleated cell counts were estimated from reference gene primer amplification. Only in-frame clones appear in the TCRdb table, and some are missing; sequencing was by immunoSEQ multiplex PCR. The V and J calls and clone size come from that table; D and trimming were worked out from the DNA. The sample includes some 99,000 clones, about 90% of them seen just once.

The sample comprised peripheral blood. The clonotype comes from a human donor with COVID-19, enrolled during active disease. The donor label of this sample is uncertain. The gene calls are TRBV24-1 and TRBJ2-5, with unresolved D. The CDR3 loop is CATSAGSRGSGETQYF. For the CDR3, the DNA is TGTGCCACCAGTGCTGGTTCTCGAGGATCGGGAGAGACCCAGTACTTC.